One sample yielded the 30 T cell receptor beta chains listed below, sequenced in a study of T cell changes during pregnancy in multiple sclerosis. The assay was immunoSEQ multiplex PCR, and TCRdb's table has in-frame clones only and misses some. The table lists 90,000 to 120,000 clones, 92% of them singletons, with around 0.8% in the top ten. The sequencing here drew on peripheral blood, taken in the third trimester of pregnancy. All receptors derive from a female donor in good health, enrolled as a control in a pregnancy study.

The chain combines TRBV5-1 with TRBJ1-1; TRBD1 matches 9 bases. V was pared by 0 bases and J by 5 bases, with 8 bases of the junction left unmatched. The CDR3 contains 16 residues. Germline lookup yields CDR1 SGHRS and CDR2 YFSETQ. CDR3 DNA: TGCGCCAGCAGCTTGGACAGGGGGCCAGGGAGTACTGAAGCTTTCTTT. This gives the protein CASSLDRGPGSTEAFF. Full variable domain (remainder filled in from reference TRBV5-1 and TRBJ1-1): KAGVTQTPRYLIKTRGQQVTLSCSPISGHRSVSWYQQTPGQGLQFLFEYFSETQRNKGNFPGRFSGRQFSNSRSEMNVSTLELGDSALYLCASSLDRGPGSTEAFFGQGTRLTVV.

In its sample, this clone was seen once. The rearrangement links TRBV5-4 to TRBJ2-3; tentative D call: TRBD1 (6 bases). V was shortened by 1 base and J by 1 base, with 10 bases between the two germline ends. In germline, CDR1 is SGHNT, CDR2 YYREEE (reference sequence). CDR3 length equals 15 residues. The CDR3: CASSLTGIGTDTQYF. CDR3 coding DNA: TGTGCCAGCAGCTTGACAGGGATCGGCACAGATACGCAGTATTTT. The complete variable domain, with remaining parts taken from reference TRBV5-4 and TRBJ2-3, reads ETGVTQSPTHLIKTRGQQVTLRCSSQSGHNTVSWYQQALGQGPQFIFQYYREEENGRGNFPPRFSGLQFPNYSSELNVNALELDDSALYLCASSLTGIGTDTQYFGPGTRLTVL.

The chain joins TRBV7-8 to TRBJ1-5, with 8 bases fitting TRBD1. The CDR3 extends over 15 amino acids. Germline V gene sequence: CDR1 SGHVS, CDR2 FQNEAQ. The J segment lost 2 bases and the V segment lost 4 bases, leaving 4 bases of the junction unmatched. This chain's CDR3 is CASSSYRGGNQPQHF. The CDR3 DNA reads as TGTGCCAGCAGCTCTTACAGGGGGGGCAATCAGCCCCAGCATTTT.

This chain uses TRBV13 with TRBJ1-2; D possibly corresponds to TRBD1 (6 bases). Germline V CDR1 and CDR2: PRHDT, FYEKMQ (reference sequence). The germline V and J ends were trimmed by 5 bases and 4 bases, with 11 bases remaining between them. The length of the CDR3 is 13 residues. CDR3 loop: CASSGEGGYGYTF. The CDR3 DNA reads TGTGCCAGCAGCGGGGAGGGGGGCTATGGCTACACCTTC.

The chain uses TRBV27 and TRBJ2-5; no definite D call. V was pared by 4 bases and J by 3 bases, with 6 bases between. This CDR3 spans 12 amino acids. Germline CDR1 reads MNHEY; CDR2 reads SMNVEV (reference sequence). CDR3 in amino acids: CASSSPEETQYF. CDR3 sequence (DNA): TGTGCCAGCAGTTCTCCGGAAGAGACCCAGTACTTC.

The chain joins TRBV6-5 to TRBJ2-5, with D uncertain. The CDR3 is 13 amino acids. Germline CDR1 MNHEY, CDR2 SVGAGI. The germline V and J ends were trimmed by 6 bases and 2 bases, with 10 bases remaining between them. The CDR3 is CASSQALQETQYF. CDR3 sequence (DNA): TGTGCCAGCAGCCAGGCCCTTCAAGAGACCCAGTACTTC.

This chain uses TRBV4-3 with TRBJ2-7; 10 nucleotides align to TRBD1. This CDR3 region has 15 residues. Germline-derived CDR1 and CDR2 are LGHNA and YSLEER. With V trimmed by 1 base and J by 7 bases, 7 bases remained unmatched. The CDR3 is CASSQVWDRGQEQYF. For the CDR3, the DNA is TGCGCCAGCAGCCAAGTGTGGGACAGGGGTCAAGAGCAGTACTTC.

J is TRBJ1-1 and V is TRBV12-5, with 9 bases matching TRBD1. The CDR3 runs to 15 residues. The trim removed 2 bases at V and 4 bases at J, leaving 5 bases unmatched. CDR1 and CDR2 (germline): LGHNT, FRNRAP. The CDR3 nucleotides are TGTGCTAGTGGTTTGCCTTCGACAGGGGGCACTGAAGCTTTCTTT. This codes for CASGLPSTGGTEAFF.

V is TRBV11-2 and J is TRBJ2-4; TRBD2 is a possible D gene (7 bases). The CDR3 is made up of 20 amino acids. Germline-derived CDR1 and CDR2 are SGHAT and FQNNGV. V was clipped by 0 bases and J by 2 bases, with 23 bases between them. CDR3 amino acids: CASSLEVGRGTPLTKNIQYF. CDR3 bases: TGTGCCAGCAGCTTAGAGGTTGGGAGGGGGACTCCTCTTACCAAAAACATTCAGTACTTC.

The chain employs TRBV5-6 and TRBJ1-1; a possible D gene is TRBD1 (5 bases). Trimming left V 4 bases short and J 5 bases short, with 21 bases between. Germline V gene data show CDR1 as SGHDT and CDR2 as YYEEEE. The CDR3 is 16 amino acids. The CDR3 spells CASSPRHGGGRTEAFF. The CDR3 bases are TGTGCCAGCAGCCCACGTCATGGGGGGGGGAGAACTGAAGCTTTCTTT.

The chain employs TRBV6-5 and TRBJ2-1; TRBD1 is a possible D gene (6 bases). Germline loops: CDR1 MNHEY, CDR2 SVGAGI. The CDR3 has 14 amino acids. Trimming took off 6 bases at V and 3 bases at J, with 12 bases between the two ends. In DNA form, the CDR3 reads TGTGCCAGCAGGTCCACAGGGTTCTACAATGAGCAGTTCTTC. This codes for CASRSTGFYNEQFF.

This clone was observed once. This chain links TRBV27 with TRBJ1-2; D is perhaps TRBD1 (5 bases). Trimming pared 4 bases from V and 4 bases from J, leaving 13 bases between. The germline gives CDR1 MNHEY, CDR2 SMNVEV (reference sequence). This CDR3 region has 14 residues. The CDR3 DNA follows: TGTGCCAGCAGTTCCTATTCAGGGCCCTATGGCTACACCTTC. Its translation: CASSSYSGPYGYTF.

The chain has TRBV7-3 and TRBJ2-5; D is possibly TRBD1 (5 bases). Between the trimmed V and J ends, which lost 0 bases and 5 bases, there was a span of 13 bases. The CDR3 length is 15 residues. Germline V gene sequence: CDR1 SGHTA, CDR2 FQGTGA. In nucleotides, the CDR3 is TGTGCCAGCAGCTTAACACCGCAGGGCAGGGAGACCCAGTACTTC. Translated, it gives CASSLTPQGRETQYF.

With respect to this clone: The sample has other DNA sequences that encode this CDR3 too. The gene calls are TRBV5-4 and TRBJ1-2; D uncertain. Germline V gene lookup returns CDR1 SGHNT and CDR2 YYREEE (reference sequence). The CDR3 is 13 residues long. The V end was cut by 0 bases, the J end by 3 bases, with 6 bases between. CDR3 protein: CASSLDRDYGYTF. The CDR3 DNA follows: TGTGCCAGCAGCTTGGACAGAGACTATGGCTACACCTTC.

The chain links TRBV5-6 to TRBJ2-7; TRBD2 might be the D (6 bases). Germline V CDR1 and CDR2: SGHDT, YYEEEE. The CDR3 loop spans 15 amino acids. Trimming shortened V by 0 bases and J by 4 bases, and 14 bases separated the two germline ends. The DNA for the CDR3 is TGTGCCAGCAGCTTGGTGACTAGTGGGGCTTACGAGCAGTACTTC. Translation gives CASSLVTSGAYEQYF.

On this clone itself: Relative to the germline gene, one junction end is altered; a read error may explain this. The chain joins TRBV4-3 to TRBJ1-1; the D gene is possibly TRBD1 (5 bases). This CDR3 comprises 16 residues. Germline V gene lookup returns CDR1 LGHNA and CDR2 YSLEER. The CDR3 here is CASRQGSQVGYTEAFF. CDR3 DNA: TGCGCCAGCAGACAAGGGTCACAGGTCGGGTACACTGAAGCTTTCTTT.

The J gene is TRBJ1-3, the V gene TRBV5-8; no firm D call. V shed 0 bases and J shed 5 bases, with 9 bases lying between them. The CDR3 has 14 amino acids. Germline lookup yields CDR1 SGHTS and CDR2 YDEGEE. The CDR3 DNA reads TGTGCCAGCAGCTTGGGGAGGGCGCGAAACACCATATATTTT. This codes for CASSLGRARNTIYF.

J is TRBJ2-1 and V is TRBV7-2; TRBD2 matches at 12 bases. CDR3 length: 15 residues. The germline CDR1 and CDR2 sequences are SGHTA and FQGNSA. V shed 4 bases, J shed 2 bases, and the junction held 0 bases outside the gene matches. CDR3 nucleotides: TGTGCCAGCAGCTCTAGCGGGGGGGCCTACAATGAGCAGTTCTTC. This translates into CASSSSGGAYNEQFF.

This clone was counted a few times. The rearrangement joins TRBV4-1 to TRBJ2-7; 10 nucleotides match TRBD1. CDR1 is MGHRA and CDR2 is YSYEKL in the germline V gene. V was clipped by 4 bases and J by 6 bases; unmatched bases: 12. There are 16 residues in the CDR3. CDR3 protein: CASSPSPGTGEREQYF. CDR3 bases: TGCGCCAGCAGCCCGTCACCCGGGACAGGGGAACGCGAGCAGTACTTC.

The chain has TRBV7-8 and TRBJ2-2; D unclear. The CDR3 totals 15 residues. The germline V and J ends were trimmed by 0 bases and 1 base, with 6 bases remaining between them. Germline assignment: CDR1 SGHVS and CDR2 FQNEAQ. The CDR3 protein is CASSLAARNTGELFF. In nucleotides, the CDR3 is TGTGCCAGCAGCTTAGCGGCCAGGAACACCGGGGAGCTGTTTTTT.

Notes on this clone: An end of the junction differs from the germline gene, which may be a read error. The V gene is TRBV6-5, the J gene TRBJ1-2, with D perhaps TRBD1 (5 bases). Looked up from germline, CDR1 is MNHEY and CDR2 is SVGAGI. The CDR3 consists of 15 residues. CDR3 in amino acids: CASNYRGAMNYGYTF. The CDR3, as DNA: TGTGCCAGCAATTACCGCGGGGCGATGAACTATGGCTACACCTTC.

CDR3 amino acids: CASSQIGSNQPQHF. CDR3 coding DNA: TGTGCCAGCAGCCAAATCGGGTCAAATCAGCCCCAGCATTTT. The chain couples TRBV6-1 to TRBJ1-5; D is uncertain. Germline CDR1 is MNHNS and CDR2 is SASEGT. The length of the CDR3 is 14 residues. V was shortened by 6 bases and J by 4 bases, with 13 bases between the two germline ends.

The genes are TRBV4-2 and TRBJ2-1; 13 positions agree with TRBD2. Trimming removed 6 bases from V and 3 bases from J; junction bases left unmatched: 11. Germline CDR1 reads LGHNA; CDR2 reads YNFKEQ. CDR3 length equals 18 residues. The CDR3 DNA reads TGTGCCAGCAGACAAAGCCCCGGGACTAGCGGGATCTACAATGAGCAGTTCTTC. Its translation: CASRQSPGTSGIYNEQFF.

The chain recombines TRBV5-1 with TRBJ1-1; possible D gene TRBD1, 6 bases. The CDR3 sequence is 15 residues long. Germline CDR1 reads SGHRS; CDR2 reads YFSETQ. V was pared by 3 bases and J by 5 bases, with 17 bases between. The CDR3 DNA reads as TGCGCCAGCAGCTGGGGAACAGGGTTGGGGACTGAAGCTTTCTTT. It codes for CASSWGTGLGTEAFF.

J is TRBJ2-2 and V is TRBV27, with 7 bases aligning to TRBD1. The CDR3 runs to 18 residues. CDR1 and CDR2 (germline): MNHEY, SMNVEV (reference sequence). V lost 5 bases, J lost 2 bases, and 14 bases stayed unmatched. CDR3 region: CASSNSRDSNFNTGELFF. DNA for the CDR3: TGTGCCAGCAGTAATTCCCGGGACAGTAATTTCAACACCGGGGAGCTGTTTTTT.

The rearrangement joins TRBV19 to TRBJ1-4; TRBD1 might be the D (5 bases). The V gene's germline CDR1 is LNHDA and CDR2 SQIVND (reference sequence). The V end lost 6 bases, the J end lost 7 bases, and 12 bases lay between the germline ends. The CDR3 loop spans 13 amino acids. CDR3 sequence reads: CASRQVGGEKLFF. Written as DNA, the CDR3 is TGTGCCAGTAGACAGGTTGGCGGTGAAAAACTGTTTTTT.

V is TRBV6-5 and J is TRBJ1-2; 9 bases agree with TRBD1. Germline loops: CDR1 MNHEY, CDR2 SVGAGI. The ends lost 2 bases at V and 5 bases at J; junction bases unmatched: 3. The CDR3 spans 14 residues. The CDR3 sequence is CASSYGTGWYGYTF. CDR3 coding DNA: TGTGCCAGCAGTTACGGGACAGGGTGGTATGGCTACACCTTC.

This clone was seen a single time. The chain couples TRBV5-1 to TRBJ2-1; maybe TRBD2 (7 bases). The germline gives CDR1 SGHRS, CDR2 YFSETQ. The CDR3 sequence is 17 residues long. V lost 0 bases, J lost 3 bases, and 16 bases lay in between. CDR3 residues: CASSLAGGIIRYNEQFF. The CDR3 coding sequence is TGCGCCAGCAGCTTGGCGGGGGGCATAATTCGCTACAATGAGCAGTTCTTC. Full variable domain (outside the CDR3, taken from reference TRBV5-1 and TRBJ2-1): KAGVTQTPRYLIKTRGQQVTLSCSPISGHRSVSWYQQTPGQGLQFLFEYFSETQRNKGNFPGRFSGRQFSNSRSEMNVSTLELGDSALYLCASSLAGGIIRYNEQFFGPGTRLTVL.

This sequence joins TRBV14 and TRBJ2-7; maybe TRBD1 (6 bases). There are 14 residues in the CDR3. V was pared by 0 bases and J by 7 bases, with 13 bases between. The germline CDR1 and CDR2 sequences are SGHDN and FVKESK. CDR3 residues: CASSQDLGAEEQYF. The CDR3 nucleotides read TGTGCCAGCAGCCAAGATCTGGGGGCAGAAGAGCAGTACTTC.

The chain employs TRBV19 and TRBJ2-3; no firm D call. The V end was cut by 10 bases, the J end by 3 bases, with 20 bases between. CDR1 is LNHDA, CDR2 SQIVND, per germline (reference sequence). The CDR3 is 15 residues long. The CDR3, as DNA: TGTGCCACCGCCCCGACTGTCGCCGGGACAGATACGCAGTATTTT. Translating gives CATAPTVAGTDTQYF.